A selection of T cell receptor beta chains follows, all from one sample in a study of OX40 agonist ivuxolimab in advanced cancers. Some clones are missing from TCRdb's copy, which holds only in-frame ones; the method was immunoSEQ multiplex PCR. The table lists approximately 76,000 clones, 86% of them singletons. Sample: CD4+ or CD8+ T cells sorted from blood, taken in a trial of the OX40 agonist ivuxolimab. These receptors were taken from an adult with an advanced solid tumor such as melanoma, head and neck, liver or kidney cancer. The CDR3 runs from the conserved cysteine through the conserved F or W. Each record gives: J gene, D gene, V gene, clone size, CDR3 protein, CDR3 DNA. A D gene is named only where the DNA matches it firmly. The size entry is marked missing in some rows and otherwise reads once, few, many or a size class.

TRBJ1-6,NA,TRBV5-1,NA,CASSLVGSYNSPLHF,TGCGCCAGCAGCTTGGTGGGTTCCTATAATTCACCCCTCCACTTT
TRBJ1-1,TRBD1,TRBV7-2,once,CASSLGQGAGTEAFF,TGTGCCAGCAGCTTAGGACAGGGGGCAGGCACTGAAGCTTTCTTT
TRBJ1-5,TRBD1,TRBV6-1,NA,CASRDRRSNQPQHF,TGTGCCAGCAGGGACAGGCGTAGCAATCAGCCCCAGCATTTT
TRBJ2-7,NA,TRBV7-3,NA,CASSPNPDYEQYF,TGTGCCAGCAGCCCAAACCCCGACTACGAGCAGTACTTC
TRBJ2-3,TRBD2,TRBV4-2,few,CASSQPTSDTDTQYF,TGTGCCAGCAGCCAACCGACTAGCGACACAGATACGCAGTATTTT
TRBJ1-5,NA,TRBV5-5,NA,CASSFIPGEPQHF,TGTGCCAGCAGCTTTATACCCGGCGAGCCCCAGCATTTT
TRBJ2-3,NA,TRBV7-2,NA,CASSLQGTTDTQYF,TGTGCCAGCAGCCTTCAAGGGACCACAGATACGCAGTATTTT
TRBJ2-1,TRBD2,TRBV10-1,NA,CASSERGGAVEQFF,TGCGCCAGCAGTGAGCGGGGGGGAGCGGTCGAGCAGTTCTTC
TRBJ2-7,TRBD2,TRBV11-3,NA,CASSPTSGRLSEQYF,TGTGCCAGCAGCCCGACTAGCGGGAGGCTGTCCGAGCAGTACTTC
TRBJ1-2,TRBD1,TRBV9,NA,CASSAGWDRGGGYTF,TGTGCCAGCAGCGCGGGGTGGGACAGGGGTGGTGGCTACACCTTC
TRBJ2-2,TRBD1,TRBV5-1,NA,CASSLTTGVAGELFF,TGCGCCAGCAGCTTGACTACAGGGGTTGCCGGGGAGCTGTTTTTT
TRBJ1-1,TRBD1,TRBV6-1,NA,CASRSPGQGRPEAFF,TGTGCCAGCAGGAGCCCGGGACAGGGAAGACCTGAAGCTTTCTTT
TRBJ2-3,TRBD2,TRBV5-1,NA,CASSTGTSGRVDTQYF,TGCGCCAGCAGCACCGGGACTAGCGGGAGGGTGGATACGCAGTATTTT
TRBJ2-3,NA,TRBV30,NA,CAWISENTDTQYF,TGTGCCTGGATTTCGGAGAACACAGATACGCAGTATTTT
TRBJ2-7,TRBD2,TRBV5-1,NA,CASSLGVTSGRSEQYF,TGCGCCAGCAGCTTGGGCGTGACTAGCGGACGGAGCGAGCAGTACTTC
TRBJ2-1,TRBD1,TRBV28,NA,CASSPHRTGNNEQFF,TGTGCCAGCAGTCCCCACAGGACAGGGAACAATGAGCAGTTCTTC
TRBJ2-2,TRBD1,TRBV5-1,NA,CASQPTGGGGELFF,TGCGCCAGCCAACCAACAGGGGGCGGCGGGGAGCTGTTTTTT
TRBJ2-5,NA,TRBV30,few,CAWSRPGRETQYF,TGTGCCTGGAGCCGACCGGGGAGGGAGACCCAGTACTTC
TRBJ2-5,NA,TRBV6-5,NA,CASSYLETQYF,TGTGCCAGCAGTTACCTAGAGACCCAGTACTTC
TRBJ2-7,TRBD1,TRBV2,NA,CARTGTGGYEQYF,TGTGCCCGAACCGGGACAGGGGGCTACGAGCAGTACTTC
TRBJ1-1,NA,TRBV9,few,CASSPTGSGTEAFF,TGTGCCAGCAGCCCCACAGGGTCTGGTACTGAAGCTTTCTTT
TRBJ2-3,TRBD1,TRBV7-3,NA,CASSSAGTGRTDTQYF,TGTGCCAGCAGCTCCGCCGGGACAGGGCGGACAGATACGCAGTATTTT
TRBJ2-7,NA,TRBV7-9,NA,CASRPDTLSYEQYF,TGTGCCAGCAGACCCGACACCCTCTCCTACGAGCAGTACTTC
TRBJ2-5,NA,TRBV6-5,once,CASSYSEGVSTQYF,TGTGCCAGCAGTTACTCGGAAGGGGTTAGCACCCAGTACTTC
TRBJ2-2,NA,TRBV9,NA,CASSGSPGAGELFF,TGTGCCAGCAGCGGTAGTCCGGGGGCCGGGGAGCTGTTTTTT
TRBJ1-1,NA,TRBV7-8,NA,CASSPDREAFF,TGTGCCAGCAGCCCGGACCGTGAAGCTTTCTTT
TRBJ2-3,NA,TRBV11-2,NA,CASSTGTGGSSDTQYF,TGTGCCAGCAGCACCGGAACCGGGGGCTCGTCAGATACGCAGTATTTT